These 9 T cell receptor beta chains were all obtained from the same sample, sequenced in a study of blood T cells in healthy people across ages. For the second PCR, which ran for roughly 6 to 12 cycles, a sample-barcoded 5' primer and a J-beta primer mix were used. MiXCR, run by TCRdb on the 5' RACE reads, gives a single entry per CDR3 protein. The repertoire holds a few hundred thousand distinct CDR3 sequences, with 25% to 30% as singletons. Sample: blood. Receptors originate from a woman aged 70-85 years in good health.

The V call is TRBV10-1, the J call TRBJ2-1, with TRBD2 as a possible D gene (5 bases). V was clipped by 0 bases and J by 0 bases, with 9 bases between them. The CDR3 extends over 16 amino acids. Germline V lookup: CDR1 WNHNN, CDR2 SYGVQD (reference sequence). The CDR3 nucleotides read TGCGCCAGCAGTGAGTCGAGGGAGAGCTCCTACAATGAGCAGTTCTTC. Amino acid sequence: CASSESRESSYNEQFF.

The V gene is TRBV3-1, the J gene TRBJ2-5; perhaps TRBD1 as D (6 bases). The better agreement between TRBJ2-7 and the DNA end casts doubt on the J call. Per the germline V gene, CDR1 is LGHDT and CDR2 is YNNKEL (reference sequence). CDR3 length: 13 amino acids. The CDR3 DNA reads TGTGCCAGCAGCCACAAGGGACACGCCGAGCAGTACTTC. This translates into CASSHKGHAEQYF.

The chain is built from TRBV29-1 and TRBJ2-1; 9 bases are a match to TRBD1. The J call is uncertain, as TRBJ2-7 better fits the DNA end. Germline lookup yields CDR1 SQVTM and CDR2 ANQGSEA. The CDR3 totals 16 residues. In DNA form, the CDR3 reads TGCAGCGTTGAAAGAGAGACGGGACAGGGTTCCTACGAGCAGTACTTC. Residues: CSVERETGQGSYEQYF.

This sequence joins TRBV6-6 and TRBJ2-7; 10 bases are a match to TRBD2. The germline CDR1 and CDR2 sequences are MNHNY and SVGAGI (reference sequence). Germline trimming cut 0 bases from V and 10 bases from J; bases unmatched to any gene: 9. The CDR3 is 15 amino acids. CDR3 DNA sequence: TGTGCCAGCAGTTACTCCCTCCCTAGCGGGAGCCCCCAGTACTTC. The encoded protein is CASSYSLPSGSPQYF.

The CDR3 DNA follows: TGCAGTGCTACCCCTGTGGGAGGGGGTAGCAATCAGCCCCAGCATTTT. This gives the protein CSATPVGGGSNQPQHF. The chain employs TRBV20-1 and TRBJ1-5; weak D call: TRBD1 (6 bases). The ends were cut back, 4 bases at V and 0 bases at J, with 16 bases in the middle. CDR1 is DFQATT, CDR2 SNEGSKA, per germline (reference sequence). The CDR3 loop spans 16 amino acids.

This clonotype was counted a few times. The J gene is TRBJ1-3, the V gene TRBV7-2; D is undetermined. This CDR3 region has 15 residues. Deletions cut 6 bases from V and 0 bases from J, with 12 bases between. CDR1 is SGHTA, CDR2 FQGNSA, per germline. The CDR3 region is CASRVDSHSGNTIYF. CDR3 nucleotides: TGTGCCAGCAGGGTGGACTCACACTCTGGAAACACCATATATTTT.

The table lists this clonotype with a few counts. The V gene is TRBV29-1, the J gene TRBJ2-1; 8 bases fit TRBD2. Trimming removed 1 base from V and 4 bases from J; junction bases left unmatched: 3. CDR1 is SQVTM, CDR2 ANQGSEA, per germline. This CDR3 spans 14 amino acids. In DNA form, the CDR3 reads TGCAGCGTTGAAGGACTAGCGCATTACAATGAGCAGTTCTTC. This codes for CSVEGLAHYNEQFF.

This rearrangement joins TRBV20-1 to TRBJ2-1; D is unclear. Trimming stripped 6 bases from V and 0 bases from J, with 18 bases between. The CDR3 loop spans 16 amino acids. Per the germline V gene, CDR1 is DFQATT and CDR2 is SNEGSKA (reference sequence). In DNA, the CDR3 is TGCAGTGCGACTGGACGCCCAGGAGTCTCCTACAATGAGCAGTTCTTC. Its translation is CSATGRPGVSYNEQFF.

The chain has TRBV20-1 and TRBJ2-5; D is possibly TRBD2 (5 bases). The V gene's germline CDR1 is DFQATT and CDR2 SNEGSKA (reference sequence). CDR3 length equals 14 residues. Trimming removed 6 bases from V and 7 bases from J, with 21 bases in between. The CDR3 sequence is CSARRGGREGTQYF. The CDR3 DNA reads as TGCAGTGCCCGAAGAGGAGGAAGGGAAGGGACCCAGTACTTC.